This T cell receptor (beta chain) emerged from a study of identifying expanded T cells in peripheral blood. Sequencing used immunoSEQ multiplex PCR; TCRdb keeps in-frame clones, though not all of them. The sample lists roughly 84,000 clones, roughly 90% occurring once. During the collection period, no donor immune events like infections were recorded. To note about this clone: What it recognizes is unknown.

The CDR3 has 13 residues. V was pared by 5 bases and J by 5 bases, with 3 bases of the junction left unmatched. Germline V gives CDR1 SNHLY, CDR2 FYNNEI. Broader study findings: Technical replicates showed about 1.2 changed clones; two weeks roughly 16; four weeks 19. Roughly two-week clone count variance significantly increased as total template count grew.

This sequence joins TRBV2 and TRBJ2-5, with TRBD1 matching 9 bases. This receptor was obtained from a person aged 18 to 70 in good health. Input material: blood. The CDR3 DNA reads TGTGCCAGCAGTCACAGGGGGCCGGAGACCCAGTACTTC. Protein sequence: CASSHRGPETQYF.